The 26 T cell receptor beta chains below come from one sample, sequenced in a study of OX40 agonist ivuxolimab in advanced cancers. TCRdb's table, derived via immunoSEQ multiplex PCR, lists solely in-frame clones and lacks some. The table shows 52,000 or so clones, with 93% occurring only once. This sample comprised CD4+ or CD8+ T cells sorted from blood, obtained in a trial of the OX40 agonist ivuxolimab. The receptor source for this set is an adult with an advanced solid tumor such as melanoma, head and neck, liver or kidney cancer.

The J gene is TRBJ2-2, the V gene TRBV28; D possibly corresponds to TRBD1 (6 bases). V was pared by 10 bases and J by 8 bases, with 11 bases between. Germline V lookup: CDR1 MDHEN, CDR2 SYDVKM. This CDR3 has 11 amino acids. The CDR3 nucleotides are TGTGCCACCTTAGGGGGTGGGGAGCTGTTTTTT. It encodes CATLGGGELFF.

The chain links TRBV9 to TRBJ2-7, with 8 bases identical to TRBD2. Germline loops: CDR1 SGDLS, CDR2 YYNGEE. This CDR3 contains 15 residues. The ends lost 4 bases at V and 2 bases at J; junction bases unmatched: 8. DNA for the CDR3: TGTGCCAGCAGCAAAGAGATTAGCGGGACCTACGAGCAGTACTTC. Its protein product is CASSKEISGTYEQYF.

The chain employs TRBV7-2 and TRBJ1-2, with a possible D match to TRBD1 (6 bases). Trimming stripped 6 bases from V and 7 bases from J, with 27 bases between. CDR3 length: 17 residues. The germline CDR1 and CDR2 sequences are SGHTA and FQGNSA. The CDR3 loop reads CASRSRATGKDRAGYTF. CDR3 in DNA: TGTGCCAGCAGATCCCGAGCTACAGGGAAAGATCGAGCTGGCTACACCTTC.

V usage is TRBV6-5 and J usage is TRBJ2-2; D might be TRBD1 or TRBD2, each matching 5 bases. Germline lookup yields CDR1 MNHEY and CDR2 SVGAGI. CDR3 length equals 15 residues. V was cut by 0 bases and J by 7 bases, with 12 bases left in between. DNA for the CDR3: TGTGCCAGCAGTTACTCGAAATGGGGGAACGGGGAGCTGTTTTTT. It translates to CASSYSKWGNGELFF.

This chain connects TRBV29-1 to TRBJ2-7, with a possible D match to TRBD2 (6 bases). The CDR3 is 15 residues long. The V gene's germline CDR1 is SQVTM and CDR2 ANQGSEA. V gave up 4 bases and J gave up 0 bases, with 16 bases separating them. The CDR3 nucleotides are TGCAGCGTTGCGGTAGCGGCACTCAGCTCCTACGAGCAGTACTTC. It specifies CSVAVAALSSYEQYF.

The rearrangement joins TRBV7-7 to TRBJ2-5; 8 nucleotides line up with TRBD1. The V segment lost 5 bases and the J segment 5 bases; nucleotides outside the gene matches: 25. This CDR3 spans 20 amino acids. CDR1 and CDR2 (germline): SSHAT, FNYEAQ (reference sequence). As DNA, the CDR3 is TGTGCCAGCAGCCTAACTTCTTTAGCCCGGAATGACAGGGGTGGGGAGACCCAGTACTTC. Translating gives CASSLTSLARNDRGGETQYF.

The J gene is TRBJ1-2, the V gene TRBV27, with D possibly matching TRBD1 (6 bases). V was clipped by 3 bases and J by 6 bases, with 11 bases between them. This CDR3 region has 13 residues. Germline V CDR1 and CDR2: MNHEY, SMNVEV (reference sequence). The chain's CDR3 is CASSLVQGHGYTF. The CDR3 nucleotides are TGTGCCAGCAGTTTGGTCCAGGGGCATGGCTACACCTTC.

This sequence joins TRBV5-6 and TRBJ1-3; D not certain. Germline V CDR1 and CDR2: SGHDT, YYEEEE. The CDR3 sequence is 11 residues long. V lost 5 bases and J 9 bases, leaving 9 bases between the germline ends. CDR3 loop: CASSYLGTIYF. The CDR3 DNA reads as TGTGCCAGCAGTTACTTAGGCACCATATATTTT.

V usage is TRBV28 and J usage is TRBJ1-1; 7 bases align to TRBD1. The CDR3 spans 15 residues. Trimming took 7 bases from V and 1 from J; bases not matched to a gene: 9. The V gene's germline CDR1 is MDHEN and CDR2 SYDVKM. CDR3 in amino acids: CASKSPTGENTEAFF. The CDR3 DNA reads TGTGCCAGCAAATCTCCCACAGGGGAGAACACTGAAGCTTTCTTT.

The chain employs TRBV4-3 and TRBJ2-5; TRBD2 might be the D (5 bases). The CDR3 extends over 15 amino acids. CDR1 is LGHNA, CDR2 YSLEER, per germline. Deletions cut 0 bases from V and 3 bases from J, with 11 bases between. The CDR3, as DNA: TGCGCCAGCAGCCAAGATTTTCGGGAAGAAGAGACCCAGTACTTC. Protein sequence: CASSQDFREEETQYF.

The chain carries TRBV19 and TRBJ2-1; TRBD2 agrees at 7 bases. The length of the CDR3 is 15 residues. V dropped 3 bases and J dropped 6; count of bases not matched to a gene: 8. CDR1 is LNHDA, CDR2 SQIVND, per germline (reference sequence). The DNA for the CDR3 is TGTGCCAGTAGTATTTCTAGCGGTCAACTCAATGAGCAGTTCTTC. Its protein is CASSISSGQLNEQFF.

V and J are TRBV4-1 and TRBJ2-2, with D tentatively TRBD2 (5 bases). The V end was cut by 0 bases, the J end by 0 bases, with 11 bases between. The CDR3 has 17 amino acids. Looked up from germline, CDR1 is MGHRA and CDR2 is YSYEKL. The DNA of the CDR3 is TGCGCCAGCAGCCAAGATCTCGAGGGTACGAACACCGGGGAGCTGTTTTTT. Protein: CASSQDLEGTNTGELFF.

Turning to this clone: The same CDR3 can be traced to other DNA sequences in this sample. V and J are TRBV4-1 and TRBJ2-1, with a weak D call TRBD2 (6 bases). Looked up from germline, CDR1 is MGHRA and CDR2 is YSYEKL. V shed 1 base and J shed 9 bases, with 10 bases lying between them. The CDR3 runs to 13 residues. The CDR3 DNA reads as TGCGCCAGCAGCCAAGTACGGGGGAGTGAGCAGTTCTTC. It specifies CASSQVRGSEQFF.

This clone was recorded a few times. The chain couples TRBV15 to TRBJ1-5; TRBD1 matches 8 bases. The V gene's germline CDR1 is LNHNV and CDR2 YYDKDF (reference sequence). After removal of 3 bases from V and 5 bases from J, the junction contained 6 bases not matched to a gene. CDR3 size: 15 residues. The CDR3 is CATSRGTGTYQPQHF. CDR3 nucleotides: TGTGCCACCAGCAGGGGGACAGGAACCTATCAGCCCCAGCATTTT.

J is TRBJ2-1 and V is TRBV27; possible D gene TRBD2, 6 bases. Trimming shortened V by 2 bases and J by 1 base, and 6 bases separated the two germline ends. Per the germline V gene, CDR1 is MNHEY and CDR2 is SMNVEV (reference sequence). The CDR3 consists of 14 residues. CDR3 sequence reads: CASSLAGSYNEQFF. The CDR3 region has the DNA TGTGCCAGCAGTTTAGCGGGATCCTACAATGAGCAGTTCTTC.

The genes are TRBV7-9 and TRBJ1-2; D uncertain. This CDR3 is built from 17 residues. CDR1 is SEHNR, CDR2 FQNEAQ, per germline (reference sequence). V lost 5 bases, J lost 1 base, and 20 bases lay in between. The chain's CDR3 is CASSSTIGRLVNYGYTF. The CDR3 nucleotides read TGTGCCAGCAGCAGCACCATCGGTCGGCTGGTTAACTATGGCTACACCTTC.

This clone was observed a handful of times. The chain has TRBV5-4 and TRBJ2-3, with D perhaps TRBD1 (5 bases). Germline V gives CDR1 SGHNT, CDR2 YYREEE (reference sequence). Trimming removed 3 bases from V and 4 bases from J, with 21 bases in between. This CDR3 is 17 amino acids long. In nucleotides, the CDR3 is TGTGCCAGCAGCTGCTGTGGCGGCTTTGGGGCCGCAGATACGCAGTATTTT. It is translated as CASSCCGGFGAADTQYF.

The V and J genes are TRBV6-6 and TRBJ1-5; the match to TRBD1 covers 8 bases. CDR3 length: 15 amino acids. V shed 2 bases and J 4 bases; nucleotides not matched to a gene: 4. Germline CDR1 is MNHNY and CDR2 is SVGAGI (reference sequence). The CDR3 region has the DNA TGTGCCAGCAGTTACCGGGACAGGATAAATCAGCCCCAGCATTTT. Translation gives CASSYRDRINQPQHF.

V gene TRBV30 combines with J gene TRBJ2-5, with 9 bases matching TRBD2. V shed 5 bases, J shed 3 bases, and the junction held 16 bases outside the gene matches. The CDR3 runs 17 residues. Germline assignment: CDR1 GTSNPN and CDR2 SVGIG (reference sequence). The CDR3 is CAWEAVILTSGKETQYF. CDR3 DNA sequence: TGTGCCTGGGAGGCAGTAATTTTGACTAGCGGCAAAGAGACCCAGTACTTC.

The rearrangement uses TRBV7-9 and TRBJ2-3; weak D call: TRBD2 (6 bases). The CDR3 totals 15 residues. Trimming took 5 bases from V and 6 from J, leaving 18 bases between them. Germline CDR1 is SEHNR and CDR2 is FQNEAQ (reference sequence). The CDR3 nucleotides are TGTGCCAGCAGCCGTCTGGGGGAGGCCGGGGATACGCAGTATTTT. Encoded protein: CASSRLGEAGDTQYF.

The rearrangement joins TRBV6-5 to TRBJ1-2; D is perhaps TRBD1 (6 bases). This CDR3 is built from 13 residues. CDR1 and CDR2 (germline): MNHEY, SVGAGI. Trimming removed 0 bases from V and 8 bases from J, with 10 bases in between. The CDR3 nucleotides read TGTGCCAGCAGTTACTCGTCAGGGGCCGGCTACACCTTC. It encodes CASSYSSGAGYTF.

The sample holds one count of this clone. The gene calls are TRBV9 and TRBJ1-3, with D maybe TRBD1 (5 bases). The V end was cut by 2 bases, the J end by 2 bases, with 8 bases between. CDR3 length equals 14 residues. Germline V lookup: CDR1 SGDLS, CDR2 YYNGEE. CDR3 region: CASSVGDPGNTIYF. The CDR3 bases are TGTGCCAGCAGCGTCGGGGACCCTGGAAACACCATATATTTT.

The chain couples TRBV4-1 to TRBJ2-1; D perhaps matches TRBD2 (6 bases). The V gene lost 1 base and the J gene lost 10 bases, with 11 bases spanning the gap. The germline V gene has CDR1 MGHRA and CDR2 YSYEKL. The CDR3 runs 13 residues. CDR3 nucleotide sequence: TGCGCCAGCAGCCAAGTATACGGGGGAGAGCAGTTCTTC. Protein sequence: CASSQVYGGEQFF.

The chain is built from TRBV29-1 and TRBJ2-3, with D possibly TRBD2 on 6 matching bases. The CDR3 consists of 13 residues. Germline V gene data show CDR1 as SQVTM and CDR2 as ANQGSEA. V dropped 6 bases and J dropped 3 bases, with 13 bases sitting between them. The CDR3 DNA reads as TGCAGCGTGGAGGGAGAAGGGACAGATACGCAGTATTTT. This translates into CSVEGEGTDTQYF.

Written as DNA, the CDR3 is TGTGCCAGCAGTAAGGGGGCCACCTACGAGCAGTACTTC. It is translated as CASSKGATYEQYF. The chain carries TRBV6-5 and TRBJ2-7; 7 bases align to TRBD1. This CDR3 contains 13 residues. Per the germline V gene, CDR1 is MNHEY and CDR2 is SVGAGI. J gave up 2 bases and V 5 bases, and 3 bases lay outside the gene matches.

This clone was seen a handful of times. The chain couples TRBV27 to TRBJ2-5; 7 bases match TRBD2. After removal of 2 bases from V and 5 bases from J, the junction contained 2 bases not matched to a gene. CDR3 length: 13 amino acids. Germline V CDR1 and CDR2: MNHEY, SMNVEV (reference sequence). The CDR3 loop is CASSLSGMETQYF. The CDR3 region has the DNA TGTGCCAGCAGTTTAAGCGGGATGGAGACCCAGTACTTC.